Each of the 24 T cell receptor beta chains below was sequenced from the same sample in a study of shared clonotypes between healthy human individuals. Here immunoSEQ multiplex PCR was the method, and the copy in TCRdb shows in-frame clones only, minus some. Counted here are millions of clones, 80% to 95% occurring once; the ten biggest clones make up about 0.39%. The sequenced material came from naive CD4+ T cells from PBMCs. This sample's subset: CD45RA+ positively selected. These receptor sequences come from a man younger than 35 in good health. Some clones in this sample may be carry-over from other donors' samples.

The chain links TRBV28 to TRBJ1-4, with 9 positions matching TRBD1. Germline V CDR1 and CDR2: MDHEN, SYDVKM. CDR3 length equals 15 residues. J gave up 9 bases and V 2 bases, and 7 bases lay outside the gene matches. The CDR3 region has the DNA TGTGCCAGCAGTTTACAACAGGGGGCGCAGAAAAAACTGTTTTTT. Encoded protein: CASSLQQGAQKKLFF.

V gene TRBV7-2 combines with J gene TRBJ2-5, with D perhaps matching TRBD1 (5 bases). Gene TRBJ2-7 matches the end of the DNA better, so the J call may be wrong. The CDR3 is 13 amino acids. Germline V gives CDR1 SGHTA, CDR2 FQGNSA. In DNA form, the CDR3 reads TGTGCCAGCAGCGCAAAACAGGCGTACGAGCAGTACTTC. This translates into CASSAKQAYEQYF.

The chain joins TRBV6-6 to TRBJ2-1; D is ambiguous. V dropped 8 bases and J dropped 7 bases, with 15 bases sitting between them. This CDR3 has 13 residues. In germline, CDR1 is MNHNY, CDR2 SVGAGI (reference sequence). Here the CDR3 reads CASRGVWSNEQFF. The CDR3 coding sequence is TGTGCCAGCCGAGGCGTGTGGTCGAATGAGCAGTTCTTC.

V and J are TRBV28 and TRBJ1-2; D unclear. Germline V CDR1 and CDR2: MDHEN, SYDVKM. CDR3 size: 15 residues. Trimming stripped 4 bases from V and 0 bases from J, with 12 bases between. The CDR3 DNA sequence: TGTGCCAGCAGTTCAACCCCACGGCCTAACTATGGCTACACCTTC. It encodes CASSSTPRPNYGYTF.

V and J are TRBV5-5 and TRBJ2-7; D remains unclear. V lost 2 bases to trimming and J lost 5 bases, with 8 bases between them. CDR1 and CDR2 from the germline V gene are SGHKS and YYEKEE (reference sequence). This CDR3 is 12 amino acids long. The CDR3 sequence is CASSFIVNEQYF. CDR3 DNA sequence: TGTGCCAGCAGCTTTATTGTGAACGAGCAGTACTTC.

This clone has a single count. V usage is TRBV5-4 and J usage is TRBJ2-3, with 8 bases that match TRBD2. In germline, CDR1 is SGHNT, CDR2 YYREEE (reference sequence). The CDR3 is 15 amino acids. The V and J ends lost 3 bases and 2 bases, in that order; junction bases with no gene match: 5. This chain's CDR3 is CASSSIAGNTDTQYF. CDR3 nucleotide sequence: TGTGCCAGCAGCTCCATAGCGGGAAACACAGATACGCAGTATTTT.

The chain links TRBV6-1 to TRBJ2-5; TRBD1 matches 9 bases. Germline assignment: CDR1 MNHNS and CDR2 SASEGT. Trimming removed 6 bases from V and 6 bases from J; junction bases left unmatched: 8. The CDR3 is made up of 14 amino acids. The DNA of the CDR3 is TGTGCCAGCAGGCTGGACAGGGGAAAACAGACCCAGTACTTC. It translates to CASRLDRGKQTQYF.

V and J are TRBV27 and TRBJ2-3; maybe TRBD2 (6 bases). Trimming stripped 3 bases from V and 0 bases from J, with 13 bases between. Germline loops: CDR1 MNHEY, CDR2 SMNVEV (reference sequence). This CDR3 comprises 16 residues. CDR3 DNA: TGTGCCAGCAGTTTCCGGGGACTTAAAAGCACAGATACGCAGTATTTT. This sequence encodes CASSFRGLKSTDTQYF.

The J gene is TRBJ1-4, the V gene TRBV5-1; 7 nucleotides agree with TRBD1. The CDR3 is 15 residues long. The germline gives CDR1 SGHRS, CDR2 YFSETQ. After removal of 3 bases from V and 7 bases from J, the junction contained 9 bases not matched to a gene. The CDR3 region is CASSSGLGGGEKLFF. The CDR3 region has the DNA TGCGCCAGCAGCTCGGGATTAGGGGGCGGTGAAAAACTGTTTTTT.

The chain carries TRBV30 and TRBJ1-6; maybe TRBD1 (6 bases). Trimming took 2 bases from V and 9 from J, leaving 8 bases between them. The germline gives CDR1 GTSNPN, CDR2 SVGIG (reference sequence). This CDR3 region has 12 residues. This CDR3 reads CAWSLGGSPLHF. The CDR3 nucleotides are TGTGCCTGGAGTTTAGGGGGTTCACCCCTCCACTTT.

This clone was seen only a few times. The rearrangement joins TRBV27 to TRBJ2-7; possible D gene TRBD2, 6 bases. Germline V gene lookup returns CDR1 MNHEY and CDR2 SMNVEV (reference sequence). The ends were cut back, 5 bases at V and 0 bases at J, with 11 bases in the middle. The CDR3 extends over 14 amino acids. CDR3 sequence reads: CASSPIGSSYEQYF. The CDR3, as DNA: TGTGCCAGCAGTCCGATCGGGAGCTCCTACGAGCAGTACTTC.

The chain couples TRBV15 to TRBJ2-6; no firm D call. V was pared by 3 bases and J by 2 bases, with 5 bases between. Germline-derived CDR1 and CDR2 are LNHNV and YYDKDF (reference sequence). The length of the CDR3 is 14 residues. The CDR3 loop is CATSSSPGANVLTF. CDR3 bases: TGTGCCACCAGCAGCAGTCCTGGGGCCAACGTCCTGACTTTC.

V gene TRBV11-3 combines with J gene TRBJ2-5, with TRBD1 as a possible D gene (5 bases). CDR1 SGHNT and CDR2 YENEEA come from the germline V gene. V lost 6 bases, J lost 5 bases, and 13 bases lay in between. The CDR3 runs 13 residues. The CDR3 region is CASSQSRGETQYF. The CDR3 region has the DNA TGTGCCAGCAGTCAGAGTAGGGGTGAGACCCAGTACTTC.

As for this clone: Other DNA variants within this sample encode the same CDR3. The rearrangement joins TRBV28 to TRBJ2-3; 7 positions match TRBD2. Germline V gene sequence: CDR1 MDHEN, CDR2 SYDVKM. Trimming at V came to 3 bases and at J to 5 bases, leaving 5 bases not matched to a gene. The CDR3 extends over 14 amino acids. The CDR3 DNA is TGTGCCAGCAGTTTGGGCGGGAGTAGAGATACGCAGTATTTT. This gives the protein CASSLGGSRDTQYF.

This chain connects TRBV4-1 to TRBJ2-7, with 11 bases fitting TRBD2. CDR1 MGHRA and CDR2 YSYEKL come from the germline V gene. Trimming took 1 base from V and 7 from J; bases not matched to a gene: 6. CDR3 length: 15 amino acids. CDR3 protein: CASSQGTSGRDEQYF. In DNA, the CDR3 is TGCGCCAGCAGCCAAGGAACTAGCGGGAGAGATGAGCAGTACTTC.

J is TRBJ2-7 and V is TRBV7-2; D ambiguous. Trimming left V 3 bases short and J 5 bases short, with 8 bases between. This CDR3 comprises 12 residues. The germline V gene encodes CDR1 SGHTA and CDR2 FQGNSA. CDR3 in DNA: TGTGCCAGCAGCTTTAGCATCAACGAGCAGTACTTC. Translating gives CASSFSINEQYF.

This chain joins TRBV4-1 and TRBJ2-7; 7 positions agree with TRBD1. This CDR3 comprises 15 residues. Trimming at V came to 4 bases and at J to 2 bases, leaving 8 bases not matched to a gene. Germline lookup yields CDR1 MGHRA and CDR2 YSYEKL. CDR3 amino acids: CASSPNNRGTYEQYF. CDR3 in DNA: TGCGCCAGCAGCCCTAACAACAGGGGAACCTACGAGCAGTACTTC.

This sequence joins TRBV5-4 and TRBJ2-7, with D maybe TRBD1 (6 bases). CDR1 SGHNT and CDR2 YYREEE come from the germline V gene (reference sequence). CDR3 length: 12 amino acids. Trimming removed 1 base from V and 9 bases from J, with 11 bases in between. CDR3 DNA sequence: TGTGCCAGCAGCTTGTATGGGGGCGGGCAGTACTTC. Its translation is CASSLYGGGQYF.

V gene TRBV6-1 combines with J gene TRBJ2-5; D ambiguous. The CDR3 extends over 13 amino acids. The V and J ends lost 0 bases and 3 bases respectively, with 5 bases between them. From germline, CDR1 is MNHNS and CDR2 SASEGT. The CDR3 reads CASSEAPEETQYF. CDR3 DNA: TGTGCCAGCAGTGAAGCGCCAGAAGAGACCCAGTACTTC.

This clone has only one observation. The V and J genes are TRBV5-8 and TRBJ1-1, with 8 bases fitting TRBD1. After removal of 4 bases from V and 9 bases from J, the junction contained 11 bases not matched to a gene. Germline lookup yields CDR1 SGHTS and CDR2 YDEGEE. CDR3 length equals 14 residues. CDR3 nucleotides: TGTGCCAGCAGCGCTTCCGGGACAGGAGCGAAAGCTTTCTTT. Amino acids: CASSASGTGAKAFF.

V is TRBV9 and J is TRBJ2-4, with D perhaps matching TRBD2 (6 bases). The V end lost 3 bases, the J end lost 7 bases, and 20 bases lay between the germline ends. Germline values: CDR1 SGDLS, CDR2 YYNGEE. The CDR3 contains 16 residues. Here the CDR3 reads CASSGTSSGGMNIQYF. CDR3 DNA sequence: TGTGCCAGCAGCGGTACTAGCTCCGGAGGCATGAACATTCAGTACTTC. The variable domain in full, completed from reference TRBV9 and TRBJ2-4, reads DSGVTQTPKHLITATGQRVTLRCSPRSGDLSVYWYQQSLDQGLQFLIQYYNGEERAKGNILERFSAQQFPDLHSELNLSSLELGDSALYFCASSGTSSGGMNIQYFGAGTRLSVL.

The rearrangement uses TRBV7-2 and TRBJ1-2; no clear D. The CDR3 runs to 16 residues. Germline V gene sequence: CDR1 SGHTA, CDR2 FQGNSA. Deletions cut 1 base from V and 4 bases from J, with 16 bases between. The CDR3 sequence is CASSLVSTDRPYGYTF. The CDR3 bases are TGTGCCAGCAGCTTAGTATCCACAGACCGACCCTATGGCTACACCTTC.

This chain links TRBV2 with TRBJ2-1; 8 bases agree with TRBD2. Germline values: CDR1 SNHLY, CDR2 FYNNEI. V was pared by 7 bases and J by 0 bases, with 11 bases of the junction left unmatched. This CDR3 is 17 amino acids long. CDR3 coding DNA: TGTGCCAGCATCGGGGGTAGCGGGGCCCTCTCCTACAATGAGCAGTTCTTC. It specifies CASIGGSGALSYNEQFF.

CDR3 protein: CASSYSLGGEQYF. The CDR3 region has the DNA TGTGCCAGCAGTTACTCGTTGGGAGGCGAGCAGTACTTC. This chain uses TRBV6-5 with TRBJ2-7; a possible D gene is TRBD2 (6 bases). This CDR3 is 13 amino acids long. CDR1 MNHEY and CDR2 SVGAGI come from the germline V gene. With 0 bases removed from V and 6 bases from J, the gap between germline ends came to 9 bases.